What follows are 20 T cell receptor beta chains derived from one specimen sequenced in a study of blood T cell repertoires in COVID-19. Assay used: immunoSEQ multiplex PCR; TCRdb lists only in-frame clones, some missing. Found here are 140,000 or so clones, roughly 83% of them singletons; the top ten hold about 10%. Sequences were obtained from PBMCs or T cells enriched from blood (not recorded which). The origin of the receptors is a man over 45 who had recovered from COVID-19.

The rearrangement links TRBV7-6 to TRBJ2-1; 8 positions agree with TRBD1. This CDR3 contains 15 residues. CDR1 and CDR2 from the germline V gene are SGHVS and FNYEAQ. The trim removed 4 bases at V and 6 bases at J, leaving 8 bases unmatched. The CDR3 region has the DNA TGTGCCAGCAGCTCAGGGCAGGGGGCGCGCAATGAGCAGTTCTTC. It specifies CASSSGQGARNEQFF.

This chain joins TRBV18 and TRBJ2-7, with D tentatively TRBD2 (6 bases). Germline V lookup: CDR1 KGHSH, CDR2 LQKENI. The CDR3 runs 15 residues. V was trimmed by 4 bases and J by 5 bases, leaving 18 bases between them. The DNA of the CDR3 is TGTGCCAGCTCACTCGTTGGGGGGACGGGCAACGAGCAGTACTTC. Amino acid sequence: CASSLVGGTGNEQYF.

This chain joins TRBV28 and TRBJ2-5; TRBD1 aligns across 7 bases. Losses at the gene ends were 3 bases for V and 4 bases for J; bases not matched to a gene: 5. Per the germline V gene, CDR1 is MDHEN and CDR2 is SYDVKM. The CDR3 runs 14 residues. CDR3 residues: CASSLSTGSETQYF. The CDR3 nucleotides are TGTGCCAGCAGTTTGTCGACAGGGTCAGAGACCCAGTACTTC.

V is TRBV19 and J is TRBJ2-3; TRBD2 aligns across 10 bases. This CDR3 region has 14 residues. The germline V gene encodes CDR1 LNHDA and CDR2 SQIVND (reference sequence). V lost 9 bases and J lost 4; bases outside the gene matches: 7. The CDR3 region has the DNA TGTGCCAGCGGTACTAGCGGGACTTCAGATACGCAGTATTTT. The encoded protein is CASGTSGTSDTQYF.

This clone was picked up a small number of times. This chain joins TRBV5-1 and TRBJ2-2, with 9 positions matching TRBD2. V was clipped by 1 base and J by 5 bases; unmatched bases: 6. CDR3 size: 16 residues. Germline V gene lookup returns CDR1 SGHRS and CDR2 YFSETQ. The CDR3 coding sequence is TGCGCCAGCAGCTTGATTGCGGGGGGGCCAACCGGGGAGCTGTTTTTT. Translation: CASSLIAGGPTGELFF.

This CDR3 is CASRRAYNEKLFF. The CDR3, as DNA: TGTGCCAGTAGGCGGGCATATAATGAAAAACTGTTTTTT. The chain links TRBV19 to TRBJ1-4; D not resolved. The V gene lost 6 bases and the J gene lost 4 bases, with 9 bases spanning the gap. The CDR3 contains 13 residues. Germline CDR1 and CDR2: LNHDA and SQIVND (reference sequence).

The gene calls are TRBV24-1 and TRBJ2-2; weak D call: TRBD2 (6 bases). Between the trimmed V and J ends, which lost 10 bases and 1 base, there was a span of 9 bases. The CDR3 has 13 amino acids. The V gene's germline CDR1 is KGHDR and CDR2 SFDVKD. CDR3 DNA sequence: TGTGCCACAAGGGAGGAGAACACCGGGGAGCTGTTTTTT. Translated: CATREENTGELFF.

The chain employs TRBV7-2 and TRBJ1-5; no reliable D call. Trimming pared 5 bases from V and 4 bases from J, leaving 9 bases between. Germline assignment: CDR1 SGHTA and CDR2 FQGNSA. The CDR3 loop spans 13 amino acids. CDR3 amino acids: CASSPQMNQPQHF. In DNA, the CDR3 is TGTGCCAGCAGCCCGCAGATGAATCAGCCCCAGCATTTT.

This clone appeared a few times. The rearrangement uses TRBV19 and TRBJ1-1; 7 bases fit TRBD1. Trimming removed 5 bases from V and 6 bases from J; junction bases left unmatched: 6. CDR3 size: 13 residues. CDR1 and CDR2 from the germline V gene are LNHDA and SQIVND (reference sequence). The CDR3 bases are TGTGCCAGTAGTTTCACAGGGGAGGCTGAAGCTTTCTTT. Encoded protein: CASSFTGEAEAFF. The whole variable domain, filled in from reference TRBV19 and TRBJ1-1, reads DGGITQSPKYLFRKEGQNVTLSCEQNLNHDAMYWYRQDPGQGLRLIYYSQIVNDFQKGDIAEGYSVSREKKESFPLTVTSAQKNPTAFYLCASSFTGEAEAFFGQGTRLTVV.

The chain uses TRBV7-2 and TRBJ1-3; no reliable D call. The germline CDR1 and CDR2 sequences are SGHTA and FQGNSA. The CDR3 totals 14 residues. Trimming removed 5 bases from V and 7 bases from J, with 15 bases in between. The CDR3 nucleotides read TGTGCCAGCAGCCCAGCGACCCTCTCGAACACCATATATTTT. Encoded protein: CASSPATLSNTIYF.

CDR3 DNA sequence: TGTGCCAGCAGTTATAGTGGTACGACAGGGGAACCTTACAATGAGCAGTTCTTC. Protein: CASSYSGTTGEPYNEQFF. This chain joins TRBV6-2 or TRBV6-3 and TRBJ2-1, with TRBD1 identical over 8 bases. Germline V gene lookup returns CDR1 MNHEY and CDR2 SVGEGT. V was pared by 3 bases and J by 4 bases, with 14 bases of the junction left unmatched. CDR3 length: 18 residues.

The chain combines TRBV15 with TRBJ1-2, with D possibly matching TRBD1 (6 bases). V was clipped by 6 bases and J by 8 bases, with 16 bases between them. Looked up from germline, CDR1 is LNHNV and CDR2 is YYDKDF (reference sequence). CDR3 size: 13 residues. In DNA, the CDR3 is TGTGCCACCAGTACCCACAGGGAAGGGGGCTACACCTTC. It codes for CATSTHREGGYTF.

The chain links TRBV24-1 to TRBJ2-5, with TRBD2 matching over 13 bases. V shed 1 base, J shed 5 bases, and the junction held 3 bases outside the gene matches. CDR1 and CDR2 (germline): KGHDR, SFDVKD. The CDR3 runs to 16 residues. The CDR3 here is CATSDLLAGGQETQYF. CDR3 nucleotide sequence: TGTGCCACCAGTGATTTACTAGCGGGGGGGCAGGAGACCCAGTACTTC.

The genes are TRBV6-2 or TRBV6-3 and TRBJ1-1, with a tentative D call TRBD1 (5 bases). The CDR3 consists of 15 residues. Looked up from germline, CDR1 is MNHEY and CDR2 is SVGEGT. Trimming left V 2 bases short and J 0 bases short, with 10 bases between. The CDR3 here is CASSYPDSMNTEAFF. The CDR3 DNA follows: TGTGCCAGCAGTTACCCCGACAGCATGAACACTGAAGCTTTCTTT.

The chain joins TRBV14 to TRBJ1-1, with D unresolved. The V gene's germline CDR1 is SGHDN and CDR2 FVKESK. The germline V and J ends were trimmed by 0 bases and 4 bases, with 9 bases remaining between them. CDR3 length equals 14 residues. For the CDR3, the DNA is TGTGCCAGCAGCCAAGAAGGGAGCCCCACTGAAGCTTTCTTT. It codes for CASSQEGSPTEAFF.

The chain employs TRBV9 and TRBJ2-5; 10 nucleotides agree with TRBD2. CDR1 SGDLS and CDR2 YYNGEE come from the germline V gene. This CDR3 comprises 14 residues. Trimming at V came to 6 bases and at J to 1 base, leaving 3 bases not matched to a gene. CDR3 region: CASNSGGLQETQYF. CDR3 bases: TGTGCCAGCAATAGCGGGGGGCTCCAAGAGACCCAGTACTTC.

The chain carries TRBV19 and TRBJ2-7, with a weak D call TRBD1 (6 bases). Germline V gene data show CDR1 as LNHDA and CDR2 as SQIVND (reference sequence). The ends were cut back, 4 bases at V and 0 bases at J, with 13 bases in the middle. The CDR3 sequence is 15 residues long. In DNA, the CDR3 is TGTGCCAGTAGTAATCCGGACAGAAACTCCTACGAGCAGTACTTC. Its translation is CASSNPDRNSYEQYF.

The genes are TRBV7-9 and TRBJ1-3; D ambiguous. The germline V gene encodes CDR1 SEHNR and CDR2 FQNEAQ (reference sequence). The CDR3 length is 13 residues. V gave up 2 bases and J gave up 4 bases, with 6 bases separating them. DNA of the CDR3: TGTGCCAGCAGCTTATCCAGGGGAAACACCATATATTTT. This codes for CASSLSRGNTIYF.

This clone was seen a single time. In DNA form, the CDR3 reads TGTGCCAGCAGCTTTGCCGGGGGGGGGACCCAGTACTTC. This translates into CASSFAGGGTQYF. The chain carries TRBV11-2 and TRBJ2-5; TRBD2 matches 8 bases. After removal of 3 bases from V and 7 bases from J, the junction contained 4 bases not matched to a gene. Germline-derived CDR1 and CDR2 are SGHAT and FQNNGV. This CDR3 spans 13 amino acids.

The chain carries TRBV4-1 and TRBJ2-7; D is unresolved. Between the trimmed V and J ends, which lost 0 bases and 0 bases, there was a span of 9 bases. CDR3 length: 15 amino acids. Per germline, CDR1 MGHRA and CDR2 YSYEKL. The CDR3 region is CASSQDLVFSYEQYF. The CDR3 DNA reads TGCGCCAGCAGCCAAGACTTAGTCTTCTCCTACGAGCAGTACTTC.